These 22 T cell receptor beta chains were sequenced from one sample in a study of response to subunit inactivated influenza vaccine listed by TCRdb under 2018. The library came from RT-PCR. TCRdb records Illumina HiSeq 2500 as the sequencer. Using fastp trimming at Q25 and MiXCR clonotype assembly, TCRdb reanalyzed the public sequencing data and kept in-frame beta chains. Identical CDR3 protein sequences are pooled into one entry, listed with their most common genes and DNA. Within this sample are 550,000 to 800,000 distinct CDR3 sequences, with 15% to 18% of them counted one time only. The ten most abundant clones make up 11% of the sample. The sample here was PBMCs from blood, taken 12 days after vaccination. The receptors originated from a man aged 50-59 years who received an inactivated influenza vaccine. Donor details come from another sample of the same person, matched by shared clones.

The chain links TRBV24-1 to TRBJ2-1; the D is unclear. CDR3 length: 16 residues. Germline CDR1 is KGHDR and CDR2 is SFDVKD. V lost 2 bases and J 1 base, leaving 11 bases between the germline ends. The DNA for the CDR3 is TGTGCCACCAGTGATTATCGGGTAGGGTCCTACAATGAGCAGTTCTTC. Its protein is CATSDYRVGSYNEQFF.

In its sample, this clonotype was seen many times. The chain couples TRBV20-1 to TRBJ1-5, with TRBD1 matching over 7 bases. The J segment lost 8 bases and the V segment lost 1 base, leaving 5 bases of the junction unmatched. The CDR3 is 13 residues long. CDR1 is DFQATT, CDR2 SNEGSKA, per germline (reference sequence). CDR3 region: CSARVPQGKPQHF. In DNA, the CDR3 is TGCAGTGCTAGAGTTCCACAGGGGAAGCCCCAGCATTTT.

In this sample, this clonotype turned up a few times. CDR3 sequence: CSASSRGGAYEQYF. The CDR3 DNA sequence: TGCAGTGCTTCTAGCCGTGGCGGAGCCTACGAGCAGTACTTC. V is TRBV20-1 and J is TRBJ2-7, with D possibly matching TRBD2 (5 bases). V lost 5 bases, J lost 2 bases, and 16 bases lay in between. CDR1 DFQATT and CDR2 SNEGSKA come from the germline V gene (reference sequence). This CDR3 spans 14 amino acids.

This sequence joins TRBV7-6 and TRBJ2-3; 8 nucleotides match TRBD1. With 3 bases clipped from V and 0 bases from J, the junction kept 5 bases outside the gene matches. The CDR3 consists of 16 residues. Per the germline V gene, CDR1 is SGHVS and CDR2 is FNYEAQ. CDR3 sequence reads: CASSFVTGESTDTQYF. DNA for the CDR3: TGTGCCAGCAGCTTCGTGACAGGGGAGAGCACAGATACGCAGTATTTT.

At least ten counts were recorded for this clonotype. The chain has TRBV6-2 or TRBV6-3 and TRBJ2-3, with 10 positions matching TRBD1. CDR3 length equals 14 residues. Germline loops: CDR1 MNHEY, CDR2 SVGEGT. The trim removed 2 bases at V and 5 bases at J, leaving 1 base unmatched. The DNA for the CDR3 is TGTGCCAGCAGTTACGGGACAGGGGTAGATACGCAGTATTTT. This sequence encodes CASSYGTGVDTQYF.

This clonotype was found a few times. The V and J genes are TRBV20-1 and TRBJ2-1, with 12 bases matching TRBD2. V trimming: 6 bases; J trimming: 2 bases; junction bases outside the gene matches: 23. Germline lookup yields CDR1 DFQATT and CDR2 SNEGSKA (reference sequence). The CDR3 sequence is 21 residues long. CDR3 sequence (DNA): TGCAGTGCGGATCCAATACCGGGACTAGCGGGTTTGAGGTTCCCCTACAATGAGCAGTTCTTC. Encoded protein: CSADPIPGLAGLRFPYNEQFF.

This clonotype is a singleton in its sample. This chain connects TRBV20-1 to TRBJ2-7; either TRBD1 or TRBD2 may supply D (6 bases each). Trimming removed 1 base at V and 3 bases at J, with 10 bases between. Germline V gene data show CDR1 as DFQATT and CDR2 as SNEGSKA (reference sequence). The CDR3 is 13 residues long. The CDR3 nucleotides are TGCAGTGCTAGAGGTGGGGGGCGCTACGAGCAGTACTTC. Its translation: CSARGGGRYEQYF.

Written as DNA, the CDR3 is TGTGCCAGCTCACCCGACAGAAGATCAGAAAAACTGTTTTTT. As protein: CASSPDRRSEKLFF. The chain combines TRBV18 with TRBJ1-4; possibly TRBD1 for D (5 bases). The CDR3 runs to 14 residues. V dropped 3 bases and J dropped 8 bases, with 13 bases sitting between them. Germline loops: CDR1 KGHSH, CDR2 LQKENI.

V gene TRBV7-6 combines with J gene TRBJ2-2, with D perhaps TRBD2 (6 bases). This CDR3 contains 18 residues. Germline loops: CDR1 SGHVS, CDR2 FNYEAQ. The V end was cut by 6 bases, the J end by 5 bases, with 25 bases between. CDR3 sequence (DNA): TGTGCCAGCAGTTCCCAACCGAGCTGGAGGGAGAAAACCGGGGAGCTGTTTTTT. Its protein is CASSSQPSWREKTGELFF.

The chain combines TRBV20-1 with TRBJ2-7; a possible D gene is TRBD1 (5 bases). There are 15 residues in the CDR3. Germline V CDR1 and CDR2: DFQATT, SNEGSKA (reference sequence). With 3 bases removed from V and 1 base from J, the gap between germline ends came to 16 bases. The CDR3 DNA follows: TGCAGTGCTAGGAGTGTGACAGCCCGGTCCTACGAGCAGTACTTC. Encoded protein: CSARSVTARSYEQYF.

The rearrangement links TRBV7-2 to TRBJ2-1, with D perhaps being TRBD1 or TRBD2 (6 bases each). Trimming took off 5 bases at V and 7 bases at J, with 18 bases between the two ends. There are 15 residues in the CDR3. Germline CDR1 reads SGHTA; CDR2 reads FQGNSA. CDR3 DNA: TGTGCCAGCAGCGTGGGGGGCGGTCAGGGGAATGAGCAGTTCTTC. Translated: CASSVGGGQGNEQFF.

This clonotype was recorded a few times. This chain joins TRBV27 and TRBJ2-5, with 11 bases aligning to TRBD2. V was clipped by 5 bases and J by 4 bases; unmatched bases: 12. The CDR3 loop spans 17 amino acids. The V gene's germline CDR1 is MNHEY and CDR2 SMNVEV (reference sequence). In DNA, the CDR3 is TGTGCCAGCAGTCCGGGACTAGCGGATTGGGGGCCAGAGACCCAGTACTTC. Encoded protein: CASSPGLADWGPETQYF.

In its sample, this clonotype was seen a few times. The chain joins TRBV7-9 to TRBJ2-7; D is unresolved. V gave up 2 bases and J gave up 7 bases, with 12 bases separating them. This CDR3 is built from 13 residues. Germline values: CDR1 SEHNR, CDR2 FQNEAQ (reference sequence). CDR3 region: CASSLLGMGEQYF. The CDR3 DNA sequence: TGTGCCAGCAGCTTATTGGGTATGGGGGAGCAGTACTTC. Supplemented by reference TRBV7-9 and TRBJ2-7, the full variable domain reads DTGVSQNPRHKITKRGQNVTFRCDPISEHNRLYWYRQTLGQGPEFLTYFQNEAQLEKSRLLSDRFSAERPKGSFSTLEIQRTEQGDSAMYLCASSLLGMGEQYFGPGTRLTVT.

This clonotype showed up just a few times. This rearrangement joins TRBV12-3 or TRBV12-4 to TRBJ2-3; possibly TRBD2 for D (6 bases). V lost 5 bases and J lost 4, with 13 bases in between. This CDR3 region has 14 residues. The CDR3 loop is CASSLRLEADTQYF. DNA for the CDR3: TGTGCCAGCAGTCTGAGACTAGAGGCAGATACGCAGTATTTT.

This clonotype has more than one count but fewer than ten. The gene calls are TRBV11-2 and TRBJ2-1, with 7 bases identical to TRBD1. Per germline, CDR1 SGHAT and CDR2 FQNNGV. This CDR3 is built from 15 residues. Unmatched junction bases numbered 12, after V lost 5 bases and J lost 8 bases. In DNA, the CDR3 is TGTGCCAGCAGCCCTCTCCTGACAGGGTTCGATGAGCAGTTCTTC. It yields the protein CASSPLLTGFDEQFF.

For this clonotype: A read error is possible here, since a much larger clone lies one base away. The CDR3 end shows no conserved phenylalanine or tryptophan, and so a read error is likely. The CDR3 reads CAINQGADEQFL. CDR3 DNA sequence: TGTGCCATCAACCAGGGGGCCGATGAGCAGTTCCTC. The J gene is TRBJ2-1, the V gene TRBV10-3, with 8 bases aligning to TRBD1. Germline-derived CDR1 and CDR2 are ENHRY and SYGVKD. This CDR3 has 12 residues. The V and J ends lost 7 bases and 8 bases, in that order; junction bases with no gene match: 4.

In its sample, this clonotype was seen a few times. J is TRBJ2-2 and V is TRBV12-3 or TRBV12-4; a possible D gene is TRBD2 (5 bases). The CDR3 spans 14 residues. V gave up 6 bases and J gave up 5 bases, with 13 bases separating them. The CDR3 DNA follows: TGTGCCAGCAGCCGAGCTGGGGAGACCGGGGAGCTGTTTTTT. This gives the protein CASSRAGETGELFF.

The V and J genes are TRBV27 and TRBJ2-2; 7 nucleotides agree with TRBD2. Losses at the gene ends were 2 bases for V and 0 bases for J; bases not matched to a gene: 15. Germline values: CDR1 MNHEY, CDR2 SMNVEV (reference sequence). The CDR3 extends over 20 amino acids. The CDR3 protein is CASSLRPVLRGSTNTGELFF. The CDR3, as DNA: TGTGCCAGCAGTTTACGGCCCGTATTGCGCGGGAGCACGAACACCGGGGAGCTGTTTTTT.

This clonotype was counted between two and nine times. V is TRBV20-1 and J is TRBJ1-2, with 7 bases matching TRBD1. The germline V gene has CDR1 DFQATT and CDR2 SNEGSKA (reference sequence). The CDR3 runs 11 residues. V was clipped by 6 bases and J by 7 bases; unmatched bases: 5. Here the CDR3 DNA reads TGCAGTGCCTTTAGACAGGGTGGCTACACCTTC. Residues: CSAFRQGGYTF.

This clonotype showed up just a few times. The rearrangement uses TRBV30 and TRBJ2-3; D call uncertain. Germline CDR1 GTSNPN, CDR2 SVGIG (reference sequence). The CDR3 loop spans 12 amino acids. The germline V and J ends were trimmed by 2 bases and 3 bases, with 6 bases remaining between them. CDR3 DNA sequence: TGTGCCTGGAGTTGGAAGACAGATACGCAGTATTTT. Translating it yields CAWSWKTDTQYF.

This clonotype turned up a few times. The V gene is TRBV20-1, the J gene TRBJ1-6, with unresolved D. Germline V gene data show CDR1 as DFQATT and CDR2 as SNEGSKA (reference sequence). Trimming removed 0 bases from V and 0 bases from J, with 9 bases in between. The CDR3 length is 16 residues. CDR3 bases: TGCAGTGCTAGAGATACAGTGAGCTCCTATAATTCACCCCTCCACTTT. Translation gives CSARDTVSSYNSPLHF.

CDR3 bases: TGTGCCAGCAGCAGATCTAGCGGGATAATAGATACGCAGTATTTT. Translating gives CASSRSSGIIDTQYF. The chain carries TRBV7-2 and TRBJ2-3, with 9 bases identical to TRBD2. CDR3 length: 15 residues. V was clipped by 5 bases and J by 5 bases; unmatched bases: 8. CDR1 and CDR2 from the germline V gene are SGHTA and FQGNSA.